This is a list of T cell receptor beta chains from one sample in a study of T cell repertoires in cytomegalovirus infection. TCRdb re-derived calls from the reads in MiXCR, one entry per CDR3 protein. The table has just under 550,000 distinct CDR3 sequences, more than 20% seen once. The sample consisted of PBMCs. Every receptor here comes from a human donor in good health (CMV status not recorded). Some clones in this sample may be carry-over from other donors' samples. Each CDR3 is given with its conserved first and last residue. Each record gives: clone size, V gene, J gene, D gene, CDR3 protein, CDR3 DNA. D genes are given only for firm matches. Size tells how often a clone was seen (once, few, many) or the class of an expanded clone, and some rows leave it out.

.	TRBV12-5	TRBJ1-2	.	CASGSTDGPYGYTF	TGTGCTAGTGGTTCCACAGACGGACCCTATGGCTACACCTTC
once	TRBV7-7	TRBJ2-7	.	CASSPSGASYEQYF	TGTGCCAGCAGCCCATCGGGAGCGTCCTACGAGCAGTACTTC
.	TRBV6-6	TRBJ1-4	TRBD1	CASTTRQGQGNEKLFF	TGTGCCAGCACCACCCGCCAGGGACAGGGAAATGAAAAACTGTTTTTT
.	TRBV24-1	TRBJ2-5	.	CATRAGAEETQYF	TGTGCCACCAGGGCCGGGGCCGAAGAGACCCAGTACTTC
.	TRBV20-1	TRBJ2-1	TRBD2	CSARSGLRDNEQFF	TGCAGTGCTAGGTCGGGACTACGGGACAATGAGCAGTTCTTC
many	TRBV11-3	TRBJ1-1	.	CASSDRQAEAFF	TGTGCCAGCAGCGACCGACAGGCTGAAGCTTTCTTT
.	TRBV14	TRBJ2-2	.	CASSQFSVNTGELFF	TGTGCCAGCAGCCAATTTAGCGTGAACACCGGGGAGCTGTTTTTT
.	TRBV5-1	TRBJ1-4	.	CASSVRDTSTNEKLFF	TGCGCCAGCAGCGTCCGGGACACCTCAACTAATGAAAAACTGTTTTTT
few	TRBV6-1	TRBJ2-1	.	CASSHPERSEQFF	TGTGCCAGCAGCCACCCCGAGCGCAGTGAGCAGTTCTTC
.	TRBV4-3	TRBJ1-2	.	CASEGDPEDRKGVYGYTF	TGCGCCAGCGAAGGCGATCCAGAGGACAGAAAGGGGGTCTATGGCTACACCTTC
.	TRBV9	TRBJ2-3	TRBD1	CASSTSYGGQGTQYF	TGTGCCAGCAGCACATCTTACGGCGGACAGGGGACGCAGTATTTT
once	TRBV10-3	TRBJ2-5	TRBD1	CAIRGQGETQYF	TGTGCCATCAGGGGACAGGGAGAGACCCAGTACTTC
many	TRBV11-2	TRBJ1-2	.	CASSTGRAGYGYTF	TGTGCCAGCAGCACTGGACGGGCTGGCTATGGCTACACCTTC
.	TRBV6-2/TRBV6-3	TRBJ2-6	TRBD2	CASSYSTSGSSGANVLTF	TGTGCCAGCAGTTACTCCACTAGCGGGAGTTCTGGGGCCAACGTCCTGACTTTC
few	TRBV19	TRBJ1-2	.	CASSLGRMNYGYTF	TGTGCCAGTAGTTTGGGACGGATGAACTATGGCTACACCTTC
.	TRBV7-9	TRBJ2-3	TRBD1	CASSSGTGMTDTQYF	TGTGCCAGCAGCTCCGGGACAGGGATGACAGATACGCAGTATTTT
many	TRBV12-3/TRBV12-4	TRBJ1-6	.	CASSWAGSNSPLHF	TGTGCCAGCAGTTGGGCAGGGTCGAATTCACCCCTCCACTTT